A single sample gave rise to the 19 T cell receptor beta chains below, sequenced in a study of blood T cell repertoires in COVID-19. The assay was immunoSEQ multiplex PCR, and TCRdb's table has in-frame clones only and misses some. The data hold some 240,000 clones, with 84% observed a single time. Input material: PBMCs or T cells enriched from blood (not recorded which). The source of these receptors is a man between 50 and 59 years old who had recovered from COVID-19.

CDR3 DNA sequence: TGTGCCAGCAGCGTGCTACACGGGACAGGTCGAGAGACCCAGTACTTC. It is translated as CASSVLHGTGRETQYF. V gene TRBV9 combines with J gene TRBJ2-5, with TRBD1 matching 8 bases. The CDR3 has 16 residues. The junction had 10 bases not matched to a gene; V was cut back by 2 bases and J by 4 bases. Germline CDR1 and CDR2: SGDLS and YYNGEE.

V gene TRBV12-3 or TRBV12-4 combines with J gene TRBJ1-5, with D possibly being TRBD1 (6 bases). This CDR3 comprises 13 residues. Deletions cut 6 bases from V and 6 bases from J, with 12 bases between. The CDR3 reads CASRRRGTQPQHF. The CDR3 DNA reads as TGTGCCAGCAGGAGAAGGGGGACTCAGCCCCAGCATTTT.

In its sample, this clone was seen a few times. V is TRBV27 and J is TRBJ2-2; TRBD2 agrees at 11 bases. V lost 3 bases, J lost 0 bases, and 6 bases stayed unmatched. Germline CDR1 reads MNHEY; CDR2 reads SMNVEV (reference sequence). This CDR3 region has 18 residues. CDR3 DNA sequence: TGTGCCAGCAGTTTCGGTAGCGGGAGGGCGGCGAACACCGGGGAGCTGTTTTTT. This encodes CASSFGSGRAANTGELFF.

V usage is TRBV30 and J usage is TRBJ1-1; the D is unclear. The CDR3 extends over 13 amino acids. Per the germline V gene, CDR1 is GTSNPN and CDR2 is SVGIG (reference sequence). The V end lost 3 bases, the J end lost 0 bases, and 8 bases lay between the germline ends. Here the CDR3 reads CAWRLEVNTEAFF. The CDR3 nucleotides are TGTGCCTGGAGGTTAGAGGTGAACACTGAAGCTTTCTTT.

The V gene is TRBV5-1, the J gene TRBJ2-7, with D possibly being TRBD2 (5 bases). CDR3 size: 12 residues. The germline CDR1 and CDR2 sequences are SGHRS and YFSETQ. Between the trimmed V and J ends, which lost 1 base and 6 bases, there was a span of 8 bases. The CDR3 bases are TGCGCCAGCAGCTTGTATGGAGGCGAGCAGTACTTC. Its translation is CASSLYGGEQYF.

The rearrangement uses TRBV7-2 and TRBJ2-2, with 12 bases matching TRBD2. In germline, CDR1 is SGHTA, CDR2 FQGNSA. Trimming cost V 5 bases and J 8 bases; bases outside gene matches: 9. This CDR3 spans 16 amino acids. CDR3 nucleotides: TGTGCCAGCAGCCCTCCGACTAGCGGGAGAACGGGGGAGCTGTTTTTT. Translated, it gives CASSPPTSGRTGELFF.

This chain links TRBV7-2 with TRBJ2-7; TRBD2 is a possible D gene (5 bases). Germline V lookup: CDR1 SGHTA, CDR2 FQGNSA. The CDR3 runs to 14 residues. V shed 5 bases and J shed 9 bases, with 20 bases lying between them. CDR3 in DNA: TGTGCCAGCAGCGTAGGAAGTCGGGAATCCGGGCAGTACTTC. This encodes CASSVGSRESGQYF.

This chain joins TRBV19 and TRBJ2-2; the match to TRBD2 covers 7 bases. Germline V gene data show CDR1 as LNHDA and CDR2 as SQIVND (reference sequence). The CDR3 extends over 15 amino acids. V shed 1 base and J 6 bases; nucleotides not matched to a gene: 5. CDR3 bases: TGTGCCAGTAGTATAGGGGGAGGGCGAGCCGGGGAGCTGTTTTTT. Residues: CASSIGGGRAGELFF.

The rearrangement links TRBV12-5 to TRBJ2-2; 8 bases line up with TRBD1. Germline-derived CDR1 and CDR2 are LGHNT and FRNRAP. V shed 7 bases, J shed 4 bases, and the junction held 11 bases outside the gene matches. The CDR3 runs 16 residues. The CDR3 loop reads CASDLRTGSVTGELFF. CDR3 nucleotide sequence: TGTGCTAGTGACCTGAGGACAGGGTCGGTCACCGGGGAGCTGTTTTTT.

A single count supports this clone. This sequence joins TRBV9 and TRBJ2-1; 10 bases align to TRBD2. This CDR3 has 18 amino acids. Looked up from germline, CDR1 is SGDLS and CDR2 is YYNGEE. V shed 0 bases, J shed 1 base, and the junction held 7 bases outside the gene matches. The CDR3 region has the DNA TGTGCCAGCAGCGTAGATGCTAGCGGGAGTACGTCCTACAATGAGCAGTTCTTC. Encoded protein: CASSVDASGSTSYNEQFF.

This clone has a handful of counts. Here the CDR3 DNA reads TGTGCCAGCAGCTTAACAGGGGGCGCCCCTCGTGGCTACACCTTC. Amino acids: CASSLTGGAPRGYTF. This sequence joins TRBV7-2 and TRBJ1-2; 9 bases map to TRBD1. The V gene's germline CDR1 is SGHTA and CDR2 FQGNSA. The J segment lost 7 bases and the V segment lost 2 bases, leaving 8 bases of the junction unmatched. CDR3 length equals 15 residues.

The genes are TRBV19 and TRBJ1-2, with 7 bases matching TRBD1. The CDR3 runs 16 residues. With V trimmed by 4 bases and J by 4 bases, 12 bases remained unmatched. Germline assignment: CDR1 LNHDA and CDR2 SQIVND (reference sequence). The CDR3 sequence: CASSRVVGGQTYGYTF. The CDR3 nucleotides are TGTGCCAGTAGTAGAGTTGTCGGGGGACAGACCTATGGCTACACCTTC.

The chain uses TRBV10-2 and TRBJ2-2; D is perhaps TRBD2 (6 bases). This CDR3 is 15 amino acids long. Germline CDR1 reads WSHSY; CDR2 reads SAAADI. Trimming removed 0 bases from V and 4 bases from J, with 9 bases in between. CDR3 in DNA: TGCGCCAGCAGTGAGTCGGGACTCCCCACCGGGGAGCTGTTTTTT. Protein product: CASSESGLPTGELFF.

J is TRBJ1-2 and V is TRBV21-1; whether TRBD1, the table's D call, matches the DNA was not checked. TRBV21-1 is recorded as a pseudogene. The CDR3 totals 15 residues. The DNA of the CDR3 is TGTGCCAGATGGACAGGGGGCAAGGGTAACTATGGCTACACCTTC. The encoded protein is CARWTGGKGNYGYTF.

This chain uses TRBV11-3 with TRBJ2-5; tentatively, D is TRBD2 (6 bases). The length of the CDR3 is 14 residues. The germline CDR1 and CDR2 sequences are SGHNT and YENEEA. The ends were cut back, 1 base at V and 4 bases at J, with 10 bases in the middle. CDR3 DNA sequence: TGTGCCAGCAGCTTAGCGGGAGTGCCAGAGACCCAGTACTTC. The encoded protein is CASSLAGVPETQYF. Looking up the rest from reference TRBV11-3 and TRBJ2-5 gives the full variable domain: EAGVVQSPRYKIIEKKQPVAFWCNPISGHNTLYWYLQNLGQGPELLIRYENEEAVDDSQLPKDRFSAERLKGVDSTLKIQPAELGDSAVYLCASSLAGVPETQYFGPGTRLLVL.

A note on this clone: Additional DNA sequences in this sample encode the identical CDR3. This CDR3 reads CSASISYEQYF. Written as DNA, the CDR3 is TGCAGTGCTAGTATATCCTACGAGCAGTACTTC. The genes are TRBV20-1 and TRBJ2-7; D remains ambiguous. The germline V and J ends were trimmed by 3 bases and 1 base, with 4 bases remaining between them. Germline-derived CDR1 and CDR2 are DFQATT and SNEGSKA (reference sequence). This CDR3 is built from 11 residues.

The chain uses TRBV7-2 and TRBJ1-2; D gene unclear. The V gene lost 1 base and the J gene lost 0 bases, with 6 bases spanning the gap. The CDR3 totals 14 residues. Germline CDR1 and CDR2: SGHTA and FQGNSA. DNA for the CDR3: TGTGCCAGCAGCTTAGTCACAGCTAACTATGGCTACACCTTC. Translation gives CASSLVTANYGYTF.

The sample holds a few counts of this clone. The V call is TRBV5-1, the J call TRBJ1-6, with a tentative D call TRBD1 (6 bases). CDR1 and CDR2 (germline): SGHRS, YFSETQ. The CDR3 runs 15 residues. The V end was cut by 4 bases, the J end by 2 bases, with 10 bases between. Here the CDR3 reads CASSLTGPYNSPLHF. CDR3 nucleotide sequence: TGCGCCAGCAGCCTCACAGGGCCCTATAATTCACCCCTCCACTTT.

This rearrangement joins TRBV10-2 to TRBJ1-5; D is unresolved. V was trimmed by 5 bases and J by 2 bases, leaving 10 bases between them. The CDR3 spans 14 residues. Germline loops: CDR1 WSHSY, CDR2 SAAADI. The CDR3 bases are TGCGCCAGCAGTTTCTCAGTCGGCAATCAGCCCCAGCATTTT. This translates into CASSFSVGNQPQHF.